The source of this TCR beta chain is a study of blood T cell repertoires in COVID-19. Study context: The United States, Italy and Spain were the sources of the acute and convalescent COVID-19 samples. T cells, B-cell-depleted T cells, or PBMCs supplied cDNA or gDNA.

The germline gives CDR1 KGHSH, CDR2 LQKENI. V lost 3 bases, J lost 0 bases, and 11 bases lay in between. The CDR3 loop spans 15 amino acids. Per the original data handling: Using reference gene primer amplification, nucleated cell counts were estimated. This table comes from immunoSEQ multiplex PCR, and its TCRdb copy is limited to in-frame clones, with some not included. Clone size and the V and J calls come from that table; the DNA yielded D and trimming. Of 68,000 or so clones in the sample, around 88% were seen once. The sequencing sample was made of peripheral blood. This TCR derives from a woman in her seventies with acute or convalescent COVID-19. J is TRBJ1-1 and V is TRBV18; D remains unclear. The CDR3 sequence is CASSPGGTVNTEAFF. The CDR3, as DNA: TGTGCCAGCTCACCGGGAGGAACGGTGAACACTGAAGCTTTCTTT.